What follows is one TCR beta chain and its context. Per the authors' pipeline: Estimation of nucleated cell counts relied on the amplification of reference gene primers. This table comes from immunoSEQ multiplex PCR, and its TCRdb copy is limited to in-frame clones, with some not included. That table supplies the V and J calls and clone size; D and trimming were determined from the DNA. The table shows roughly 200,000 clones, with 85% to 90% occurring only once. This sample is drawn from a study of blood T cell repertoires in COVID-19. As for the study in general: There were acute and convalescent COVID-19 samples, and they came from the United States, Italy and Spain. PBMCs, B-cell-depleted T cells, or T cells provided the cDNA or gDNA that made up the material.

Trimming removed 4 bases from V and 6 bases from J; junction bases left unmatched: 4. Germline CDR1 reads MNHNY; CDR2 reads SVGAGI (reference sequence). The CDR3 has 15 amino acids. The chain uses TRBV6-6 and TRBJ1-5; TRBD1 aligns across 12 bases. Sequencing used peripheral blood. This clonotype was obtained from a woman in her sixties or seventies with acute or convalescent COVID-19. DNA for the CDR3: TGTGCCAGCAGTTGGGGACAGGGGGCTCTTCAGCCCCAGCATTTT. Amino acids: CASSWGQGALQPQHF.